This T cell receptor beta chain comes out of a study of blood T cell repertoires in COVID-19. Repertoires were generated with immunoSEQ multiplex PCR, while TCRdb's copy carries only in-frame clones and drops some. Among about 150,000 clones listed, approximately 88% were seen once. The CDR3 has 14 residues. The J segment lost 2 bases and the V segment lost 0 bases, leaving 0 bases of the junction unmatched. Germline V gene data show CDR1 as SGHTA and CDR2 as FQGTGA. The chain is built from TRBV7-3 and TRBJ2-7; 8 positions agree with TRBD1. The receptor was derived from a woman aged 45-65 years with acute or convalescent COVID-19. The sequenced sample was peripheral blood. The CDR3 bases are TGTGCCAGCAGCTTAACGGGACAGGCCTACGAGCAGTACTTC. The encoded protein is CASSLTGQAYEQYF.